The 28 T cell receptor beta chains listed next were all sequenced from one sample in a study of cytomegalovirus exposure and HLA in healthy donors. PCR involved 60 Vbeta and 13 Jbeta primers. The method was immunoSEQ multiplex PCR; TCRdb's version includes in-frame clones alone and lacks a portion of them. The profile shows about 300,000 clones, 80% to 90% of them singletons. The material sequenced was PBMCs. These receptors all come from a middle-aged man in good health and CMV-seropositive.

The rearrangement uses TRBV11-2 and TRBJ2-7; 13 nucleotides line up with TRBD2. This CDR3 is 16 amino acids long. J lost 4 bases, V lost 0 bases, and 3 bases had no gene match. CDR1 and CDR2 from the germline V gene are SGHAT and FQNNGV. The CDR3 bases are TGTGCCAGCAGCTTAGAACGGGGACTAGCGGGGTACGAGCAGTACTTC. Protein: CASSLERGLAGYEQYF.

The V and J genes are TRBV14 and TRBJ1-1, with 7 nucleotides matching TRBD1. With V trimmed by 1 base and J by 2 bases, 13 bases remained unmatched. The CDR3 covers 18 residues. CDR1 is SGHDN and CDR2 is FVKESK in the germline V gene. The chain's CDR3 is CASSQGLWGTARNTEAFF. As DNA, the CDR3 is TGTGCCAGCAGCCAAGGGCTCTGGGGGACAGCTAGAAACACTGAAGCTTTCTTT.

The gene calls are TRBV30 and TRBJ1-1, with a possible D match to TRBD1 (5 bases). This CDR3 has 15 residues. Trimming cost V 1 base and J 0 bases, with 12 bases left between them. CDR1 is GTSNPN and CDR2 is SVGIG in the germline V gene (reference sequence). CDR3 region: CAWSAGTGLNTEAFF. The CDR3 DNA reads as TGTGCCTGGAGTGCTGGGACTGGCTTGAACACTGAAGCTTTCTTT.

This chain connects TRBV5-1 to TRBJ2-1; 11 nucleotides match TRBD2. The CDR3 length is 15 residues. Germline V gene sequence: CDR1 SGHRS, CDR2 YFSETQ. The trim removed 4 bases at V and 4 bases at J, leaving 4 bases unmatched. CDR3 bases: TGCGCCAGCAGCCCGGGACTAGCGGAATACAATGAGCAGTTCTTC. Amino acid sequence: CASSPGLAEYNEQFF.

This chain links TRBV28 with TRBJ2-7; no clear D. The ends were cut back, 2 bases at V and 1 base at J, with 9 bases in the middle. This CDR3 region has 14 residues. The germline V gene encodes CDR1 MDHEN and CDR2 SYDVKM. Written as DNA, the CDR3 is TGTGCCAGCAGTTTAATTGGCGGATCCTACGAGCAGTACTTC. It is translated as CASSLIGGSYEQYF.

This sequence joins TRBV6-5 and TRBJ2-7; weak D call: TRBD1 (7 bases). The ends were cut back, 5 bases at V and 0 bases at J, with 11 bases in the middle. CDR1 MNHEY and CDR2 SVGAGI come from the germline V gene. This CDR3 is 14 amino acids long. DNA for the CDR3: TGTGCCAGCAGTCAGGGGGGTTACTCCTACGAGCAGTACTTC. This translates into CASSQGGYSYEQYF.

This chain connects TRBV6-6 to TRBJ2-5; 7 positions agree with TRBD2. Looked up from germline, CDR1 is MNHNY and CDR2 is SVGAGI (reference sequence). The CDR3 is 14 amino acids. The ends lost 4 bases at V and 5 bases at J; junction bases unmatched: 7. CDR3 sequence: CASSWDSGYETQYF. For the CDR3, the DNA is TGTGCCAGCAGTTGGGATAGCGGGTACGAGACCCAGTACTTC.

The CDR3 sequence is CASSQDGGTARQYF. The CDR3 region has the DNA TGCGCCAGCAGCCAAGATGGGGGGACAGCCCGACAGTACTTC. The genes are TRBV4-1 and TRBJ2-7; TRBD1 might be the D (7 bases). The CDR3 has 14 amino acids. V was shortened by 0 bases and J by 10 bases, with 16 bases between the two germline ends. Germline loops: CDR1 MGHRA, CDR2 YSYEKL.

The chain carries TRBV28 and TRBJ1-1, with 11 nucleotides matching TRBD1. This CDR3 spans 16 amino acids. V dropped 6 bases and J dropped 6; count of bases not matched to a gene: 12. Germline CDR1 is MDHEN and CDR2 is SYDVKM. The chain's CDR3 is CASRWGTGGQHSEAFF. CDR3 in DNA: TGTGCCAGCAGATGGGGGACAGGGGGTCAGCACTCTGAAGCTTTCTTT.

V usage is TRBV6-6 and J usage is TRBJ2-7; 8 nucleotides line up with TRBD1. CDR1 MNHNY and CDR2 SVGAGI come from the germline V gene (reference sequence). The CDR3 is made up of 14 amino acids. The V segment lost 0 bases and the J segment 3 bases; nucleotides outside the gene matches: 1. This chain's CDR3 is CASSYSGQGYEQYF. The DNA of the CDR3 is TGTGCCAGCAGTTACTCCGGACAGGGCTACGAGCAGTACTTC.

The chain employs TRBV7-2 and TRBJ2-3; possibly TRBD1 for D (5 bases). The V end lost 7 bases, the J end lost 4 bases, and 12 bases lay between the germline ends. Germline V gene sequence: CDR1 SGHTA, CDR2 FQGNSA. This CDR3 is built from 13 residues. DNA for the CDR3: TGTGCCAGCAACTTGCAGGGCCCAGATACGCAGTATTTT. It is translated as CASNLQGPDTQYF.

CDR3 amino acids: CASREGDRENAFF. The CDR3, as DNA: TGCGCCAGCAGGGAGGGGGACAGGGAGAACGCTTTCTTT. The chain joins TRBV10-1 to TRBJ1-1; 9 nucleotides agree with TRBD1. Germline values: CDR1 WNHNN, CDR2 SYGVQD (reference sequence). Trimming cost V 6 bases and J 11 bases; bases outside gene matches: 10. The CDR3 length is 13 residues.

DNA of the CDR3: TGTGCCAGCAGCCCACTAGCGGGAGGCCAGGTGGCCGGGGAGCTGTTTTTT. Translation: CASSPLAGGQVAGELFF. The chain employs TRBV7-6 and TRBJ2-2; 12 positions match TRBD2. Per germline, CDR1 SGHVS and CDR2 FNYEAQ. CDR3 length equals 17 residues. Trimming cost V 5 bases and J 6 bases; bases outside gene matches: 10.

J is TRBJ2-1 and V is TRBV29-1; 12 bases fit TRBD2. The CDR3 is made up of 15 amino acids. Germline V gene sequence: CDR1 SQVTM, CDR2 ANQGSEA. Trimming at V came to 5 bases and at J to 8 bases, leaving 10 bases not matched to a gene. The CDR3 DNA follows: TGCAGCGTTCGGACTAGCGGGGCCGAGGTGGATGAGCAGTTCTTC. As protein: CSVRTSGAEVDEQFF.

This chain uses TRBV7-9 with TRBJ1-5; 8 nucleotides match TRBD1. J was trimmed by 6 bases and V by 5 bases; bases with no gene match: 9. In germline, CDR1 is SEHNR, CDR2 FQNEAQ (reference sequence). The CDR3 covers 15 residues. The CDR3 nucleotides are TGTGCCAGCAGCACAGGGGGTTATAGCGGTCAGCCCCAGCATTTT. Amino acids: CASSTGGYSGQPQHF.

The chain couples TRBV5-1 to TRBJ2-1, with TRBD2 as a possible D gene (5 bases). This CDR3 has 16 residues. Trimming left V 4 bases short and J 7 bases short, with 21 bases between. Per the germline V gene, CDR1 is SGHRS and CDR2 is YFSETQ. CDR3 in amino acids: CASSVASLALGNEQFF. For the CDR3, the DNA is TGCGCCAGCAGCGTGGCGTCTCTAGCTTTGGGGAATGAGCAGTTCTTC.

V is TRBV6-5 and J is TRBJ2-1; 7 bases line up with TRBD2. Germline CDR1 is MNHEY and CDR2 is SVGAGI. CDR3 length: 16 amino acids. J gave up 2 bases and V 0 bases, and 4 bases lay outside the gene matches. CDR3 amino acids: CASSYSAGEAYNEQFF. In DNA form, the CDR3 reads TGTGCCAGCAGTTACTCGGCGGGAGAGGCCTACAATGAGCAGTTCTTC.

The chain has TRBV30 and TRBJ2-3; the match to TRBD2 covers 9 bases. The germline CDR1 and CDR2 sequences are GTSNPN and SVGIG (reference sequence). CDR3 length: 15 amino acids. The junction had 8 bases not matched to a gene; V was cut back by 1 base and J by 6 bases. The CDR3 protein is CAWSGGLAGIDTQYF. The CDR3 DNA is TGTGCCTGGAGTGGGGGGCTAGCGGGAATTGATACGCAGTATTTT.

This clone was detected a few times. The CDR3, as DNA: TGTGCCAGTAGTCCTCACATGGTGCGTAGGGGCGATGAAAAACTGTTTTTT. It specifies CASSPHMVRRGDEKLFF. The V call is TRBV19, the J call TRBJ1-4; a possible D gene is TRBD1 (5 bases). The CDR3 is 17 residues long. The germline V and J ends were trimmed by 5 bases and 6 bases, with 22 bases remaining between them. Germline V lookup: CDR1 LNHDA, CDR2 SQIVND (reference sequence).

CDR3 residues: CASRPTGTGVSEQYF. Written as DNA, the CDR3 is TGTGCCAGCAGACCTACCGGGACAGGGGTGAGCGAGCAGTACTTC. The rearrangement joins TRBV6-5 to TRBJ2-7; TRBD1 matches 10 bases. This CDR3 is built from 15 residues. Germline V CDR1 and CDR2: MNHEY, SVGAGI. V dropped 6 bases and J dropped 6; count of bases not matched to a gene: 11.

In its sample, this clone was seen once. This chain connects TRBV5-1 to TRBJ1-2; possibly TRBD1 for D (5 bases). Trimming left V 4 bases short and J 5 bases short, with 9 bases between. This CDR3 spans 12 amino acids. The germline V gene encodes CDR1 SGHRS and CDR2 YFSETQ. Here the CDR3 reads CASSDGGYGYTF. CDR3 sequence (DNA): TGCGCCAGCAGCGACGGGGGATATGGCTACACCTTC. Drawing the rest from reference TRBV5-1 and TRBJ1-2, the complete variable domain is KAGVTQTPRYLIKTRGQQVTLSCSPISGHRSVSWYQQTPGQGLQFLFEYFSETQRNKGNFPGRFSGRQFSNSRSEMNVSTLELGDSALYLCASSDGGYGYTFGSGTRLTVV.

J is TRBJ2-7 and V is TRBV28; TRBD2 might be the D (6 bases). Trimming pared 3 bases from V and 3 bases from J, leaving 21 bases between. CDR3 size: 17 residues. Germline loops: CDR1 MDHEN, CDR2 SYDVKM. CDR3 sequence reads: CASSLGWGDAPIYEQYF. In nucleotides, the CDR3 is TGTGCCAGCAGTTTGGGTTGGGGGGACGCCCCAATCTACGAGCAGTACTTC.

This rearrangement joins TRBV27 to TRBJ2-3, with 9 bases matching TRBD2. Germline CDR1 MNHEY, CDR2 SMNVEV (reference sequence). V was clipped by 6 bases and J by 4 bases; unmatched bases: 17. This CDR3 is built from 18 residues. The chain's CDR3 is CASRRASVAGGRPDTQYF. CDR3 coding DNA: TGTGCCAGCAGACGCGCCTCCGTGGCGGGAGGGCGCCCAGATACGCAGTATTTT.

This CDR3 reads CASSPRDSREKLFF. Written as DNA, the CDR3 is TGTGCCAGCTCACCAAGGGACTCTAGGGAAAAACTGTTTTTT. V is TRBV18 and J is TRBJ1-4; TRBD1 might be the D (5 bases). The CDR3 has 14 residues. Germline CDR1 is KGHSH and CDR2 is LQKENI. With 2 bases removed from V and 8 bases from J, the gap between germline ends came to 12 bases.

The chain joins TRBV27 to TRBJ2-3; D uncertain. CDR1 and CDR2 from the germline V gene are MNHEY and SMNVEV (reference sequence). This CDR3 has 14 residues. Trimming pared 5 bases from V and 2 bases from J, leaving 11 bases between. In DNA, the CDR3 is TGTGCCAGCAGTCCCACTGCGGCCACAGATACGCAGTATTTT. Protein sequence: CASSPTAATDTQYF.

The chain's CDR3 is CASSSPSSGNTIYF. The DNA of the CDR3 is TGTGCCAGCAGCTCACCGAGCTCTGGAAACACCATATATTTT. V and J are TRBV7-6 and TRBJ1-3, with D hard to call. Germline-derived CDR1 and CDR2 are SGHVS and FNYEAQ. The V end lost 4 bases, the J end lost 0 bases, and 7 bases lay between the germline ends. The length of the CDR3 is 14 residues.

This chain links TRBV6-6 with TRBJ1-2; D ambiguous. This CDR3 region has 10 residues. Germline-derived CDR1 and CDR2 are MNHNY and SVGAGI (reference sequence). Trimming pared 6 bases from V and 6 bases from J, leaving 5 bases between. The CDR3 DNA reads as TGTGCCAGCAGCTTTGATGGCTACACCTTC. The encoded protein is CASSFDGYTF.

This chain uses TRBV9 with TRBJ2-1; 10 nucleotides line up with TRBD2. The V gene end was trimmed by 3 bases and the J gene end by 2 bases; junction bases not matched to a gene: 2. CDR3 length: 15 amino acids. Germline V lookup: CDR1 SGDLS, CDR2 YYNGEE. The CDR3 DNA sequence: TGTGCCAGCAGCGCCCTAGCGGGGGCCTACAATGAGCAGTTCTTC. It is translated as CASSALAGAYNEQFF.